This entry lists 10 T cell receptor beta chains sequenced from one sample in a study of blood T cell repertoires in COVID-19. TCRdb's table, derived via immunoSEQ multiplex PCR, lists solely in-frame clones and lacks some. Among around 100,000 clones, over 85% were seen once, and the ten largest hold about 15%. Sequencing was carried out using peripheral blood. The receptor set was obtained from a woman older than 75 in a cohort sampled during active COVID-19.

The chain has TRBV10-2 and TRBJ1-1; D gene ambiguous. Germline CDR1 and CDR2: WSHSY and SAAADI. This CDR3 spans 12 amino acids. V lost 6 bases and J lost 0, with 5 bases in between. The CDR3 bases are TGCGCCAGCAGCTTCTTGAACACTGAAGCTTTCTTT. This encodes CASSFLNTEAFF.

The chain is built from TRBV11-3 and TRBJ2-1; 8 positions match TRBD1. The CDR3 extends over 13 amino acids. With 8 bases clipped from V and 5 bases from J, the junction kept 5 bases outside the gene matches. Germline CDR1 is SGHNT and CDR2 is YENEEA. The CDR3 is CASATGGDNEQFF. The DNA for the CDR3 is TGTGCCAGCGCTACAGGGGGTGACAATGAGCAGTTCTTC.

J is TRBJ1-2 and V is TRBV6-4; possible D gene TRBD1, 5 bases. The V and J ends lost 3 bases and 7 bases respectively, with 18 bases between them. The germline CDR1 and CDR2 sequences are MRHNA and SNTAGT. There are 15 residues in the CDR3. The CDR3 coding sequence is TGTGCCAGCAGTGAAAGGGGCCAGGGATTAGGTGGCTACACCTTC. It encodes CASSERGQGLGGYTF.

V is TRBV6-4 and J is TRBJ2-7; D is perhaps TRBD2 (6 bases). Germline loops: CDR1 MRHNA, CDR2 SNTAGT. Trimming stripped 3 bases from V and 3 bases from J, with 18 bases between. CDR3 length equals 16 residues. CDR3 in DNA: TGTGCCAGCAGTGAGATAACCGGGACTCGCCACTACGAGCAGTACTTC. It codes for CASSEITGTRHYEQYF.

The rearrangement links TRBV6-1 to TRBJ2-2, with D possibly TRBD2 on 8 matching bases. Germline assignment: CDR1 MNHNS and CDR2 SASEGT. V was cut by 4 bases and J by 6 bases, with 27 bases left in between. The CDR3 covers 19 residues. This chain's CDR3 is CASSARSGGTDQKSGELFF. The CDR3 DNA follows: TGTGCCAGCAGTGCCCGCTCGGGGGGGACAGACCAAAAGTCCGGGGAGCTGTTTTTT.

This chain joins TRBV5-1 and TRBJ1-1; D remains ambiguous. Germline CDR1 reads SGHRS; CDR2 reads YFSETQ. The V gene lost 7 bases and the J gene lost 0 bases, with 10 bases spanning the gap. This CDR3 comprises 13 residues. CDR3 sequence: CASREIMNTEAFF. CDR3 sequence (DNA): TGCGCCAGCCGGGAGATCATGAACACTGAAGCTTTCTTT. The full variable domain, its missing parts supplied by reference TRBV5-1 and TRBJ1-1, is KAGVTQTPRYLIKTRGQQVTLSCSPISGHRSVSWYQQTPGQGLQFLFEYFSETQRNKGNFPGRFSGRQFSNSRSEMNVSTLELGDSALYLCASREIMNTEAFFGQGTRLTVV.

This clone was detected once. CDR3 bases: TGTGCCAGCAGCGTCTTCCAGGGTAGTGGGTCTGGAAACACCATATATTTT. Residues: CASSVFQGSGSGNTIYF. This chain uses TRBV9 with TRBJ1-3, with D possibly TRBD1 on 5 matching bases. The CDR3 runs 17 residues. Trimming took off 2 bases at V and 1 base at J, with 16 bases between the two ends. Germline CDR1 and CDR2: SGDLS and YYNGEE. The full variable domain, its missing parts supplied by reference TRBV9 and TRBJ1-3, is DSGVTQTPKHLITATGQRVTLRCSPRSGDLSVYWYQQSLDQGLQFLIQYYNGEERAKGNILERFSAQQFPDLHSELNLSSLELGDSALYFCASSVFQGSGSGNTIYFGEGSWLTVV.

The chain couples TRBV3-1 (or the pseudogene TRBV3-2) to TRBJ2-1; 7 bases are a match to TRBD1. V gave up 4 bases and J gave up 2 bases; unmatched junction bases: 8. The CDR3 is 16 amino acids. CDR1 and CDR2 from the germline V gene are LGHDT and YNNKEL (reference sequence). The CDR3 DNA sequence: TGTGCCAGCAGCCTTCCGGGACAGACCACCTACAATGAGCAGTTCTTC. As protein: CASSLPGQTTYNEQFF.

This sequence joins TRBV18 and TRBJ2-5; weak D call: TRBD1 (5 bases). Per the germline V gene, CDR1 is KGHSH and CDR2 is LQKENI. The ends were cut back, 3 bases at V and 3 bases at J, with 11 bases in the middle. The length of the CDR3 is 14 residues. In nucleotides, the CDR3 is TGTGCCAGCTCACCCCTAGGACATGAAGAGACCCAGTACTTC. It yields the protein CASSPLGHEETQYF.

V gene TRBV7-9 combines with J gene TRBJ2-5; 8 bases are a match to TRBD2. This CDR3 region has 13 residues. J lost 5 bases, V lost 5 bases, and 4 bases had no gene match. The V gene's germline CDR1 is SEHNR and CDR2 FQNEAQ (reference sequence). CDR3 in amino acids: CASSARLAETQYF. Here the CDR3 DNA reads TGTGCCAGCAGCGCAAGACTAGCGGAGACCCAGTACTTC. Full variable domain (remainder filled in from reference TRBV7-9 and TRBJ2-5): DTGVSQNPRHKITKRGQNVTFRCDPISEHNRLYWYRQTLGQGPEFLTYFQNEAQLEKSRLLSDRFSAERPKGSFSTLEIQRTEQGDSAMYLCASSARLAETQYFGPGTRLLVL.